Following are 32 T cell receptor beta chains from one sample sequenced in a study of T cell clonality in common variable immunodeficiency (dated by TCRdb to the mid-2010s). Library method: the immunoSEQ multiplex PCR assay. The table comes from immuneACCESS by way of TCRdb, which keeps in-frame sequences with V and J called. Part of the clones is missing from these tables; in studies checked, under half for an unresolved V gene and the rest for unknown reasons. This sample has roughly 50,000 clones in the table, none counted a single time. The top ten constitute nearly 3.5% of the sample. Sequenced: peripheral blood mononuclear cells. The receptors come from a person between 18 and 75 years old in good health.

This clone showed up many times. CDR3 DNA, as far as it was read: TGTGCCAGCAGCTCCGGAGGCGGGAGGACAGATACG. Protein product: CASSSGGGRTDT. The complete CDR3 sequence is CASSSGGGRTDTQYF. The chain has TRBV7-3 and TRBJ2-3; 8 bases fit TRBD2. The CDR3 goes on 3 residues after the read ends, and that part is filled in from the germline J gene. Germline V gene data show CDR1 as SGHTA and CDR2 as FQGTGA. J was trimmed by 3 bases and V by 4 bases; bases with no gene match: 6. This CDR3 is 15 amino acids long.

This clone was seen many times. Coverage ceases 3 residues before the CDR3 finishes, and the germline J gene fills in the end. This chain connects TRBV5-1 to TRBJ1-3, with D possibly TRBD1 on 5 matching bases. CDR1 is SGHRS, CDR2 YFSETQ, per germline. The V end lost 0 bases, the J end lost 2 bases, and 9 bases lay between the germline ends. The CDR3 spans 15 residues. The CDR3 bases that were read are TGCGCCAGCAGCTTGGATGGGGCTCCTGGAAACACC. Protein: CASSLDGAPGNT. In full, the CDR3 is CASSLDGAPGNTIYF.

This clone was detected only a few times. The read finishes 3 residues shy of the CDR3 end, and the germline J gene is used to complete it. The chain links TRBV10-2 to TRBJ2-1, with TRBD2 matching 9 bases. The V segment lost 5 bases and the J segment 0 bases; nucleotides outside the gene matches: 5. This CDR3 is 16 amino acids long. Germline V gene sequence: CDR1 WSHSY, CDR2 SAAADI. The CDR3 DNA, read in part, is TGCGCCAGCAGTAGACTAGCGGAAAGCTCCTACAATGAG. Translating gives CASSRLAESSYNE. The whole CDR3 protein is CASSRLAESSYNEQFF.

This clone was counted at least ten times. The observed sequence ends 3 residues before the CDR3 terminus, with the missing tail filled in from the germline J gene. The chain carries TRBV30 and TRBJ1-2; 11 bases fit TRBD1. The CDR3 length is 15 residues. In germline, CDR1 is GTSNPN, CDR2 SVGIG (reference sequence). V gave up 2 bases and J gave up 1 base; unmatched junction bases: 3. CDR3: CAWSRDRGFNYGYTF. The sequenced CDR3 bases are TGTGCCTGGAGTAGGGACAGGGGGTTTAACTATGGC.

This clone showed up many times. The read ends 3 residues before the CDR3 terminus; that terminus is restored from the germline J gene. The rearrangement links TRBV10-3 to TRBJ2-2, with 7 bases matching TRBD1. The J segment lost 8 bases and the V segment lost 6 bases, leaving 6 bases of the junction unmatched. Germline-derived CDR1 and CDR2 are ENHRY and SYGVKD. The length of the CDR3 is 13 residues. CDR3 protein: CAISRDSSGELFF. CDR3 DNA, as far as it was read: TGTGCCATCAGCCGGGACAGTTCTGGGGAG.

This clone was observed at least ten times. The sequenced fragment ends 3 residues before the CDR3 boundary, so the rest is inferred from the germline J gene. The V and J genes are TRBV7-3 and TRBJ2-3; 10 nucleotides align to TRBD2. CDR3 length equals 14 residues. CDR1 SGHTA and CDR2 FQGTGA come from the germline V gene. Trimming removed 8 bases from V and 6 bases from J; junction bases left unmatched: 8. The CDR3 is CASRLAGEVDTQYF. The CDR3 DNA, read in part, is TGTGCCAGCCGGCTAGCGGGAGAAGTGGATACG. The variable domain in full, with the rest retrieved from reference TRBV7-3 and TRBJ2-3, is GAGVSQTPSNKVTEKGKYVELRCDPISGHTALYWYRQSLGQGPEFLIYFQGTGAADDSGLPNDRFFAVRPEGSVSTLKIQRTERGDSAVYLCASRLAGEVDTQYFGPGTRLTVL.

This clone came up many times. The read halts 3 residues ahead of the CDR3 end, with the missing end drawn from the germline J gene. V usage is TRBV19 and J usage is TRBJ1-5; 8 bases map to TRBD1. CDR1 and CDR2 (germline): LNHDA, SQIVND (reference sequence). Trimming cost V 4 bases and J 1 base; bases outside gene matches: 6. The CDR3 is made up of 16 amino acids. The CDR3 sequence: CASSKRQGSSNQPQHF. Partial CDR3 DNA: TGTGCCAGTAGTAAACGACAGGGGTCCAGCAATCAGCCC.

This clone occurred a few times. Coverage ceases 3 residues before the CDR3 finishes, and the germline J gene fills in the end. This chain joins TRBV11-3 and TRBJ1-2; 11 positions match TRBD1. The CDR3 is 13 amino acids. Looked up from germline, CDR1 is SGHNT and CDR2 is YENEEA. CDR3 residues: CASSGQGAGGYTF. The covered CDR3 bases are TGTGCCAGCAGCGGACAGGGGGCGGGCGGC.

This clone was counted ten times or more. The missing CDR3 end, 3 residues past where the read stops, is filled in from the germline J gene. The chain couples TRBV6-1 to TRBJ1-5; no reliable D call. Germline values: CDR1 MNHNS, CDR2 SASEGT. V shed 4 bases and J shed 0 bases, with 4 bases lying between them. The CDR3 runs to 13 residues. CDR3 DNA, as far as it was read: TGTGCCAGCAGTGCGTATAGCAATCAGCCC. Amino acid sequence: CASSAYSNQP. The whole CDR3 reads CASSAYSNQPQHF.

This clone was seen repeatedly, ten times or more. The junction does not match germline at one end; this may be a read error. The CDR3 end lies 3 residues beyond the end of the read and is filled in from the germline J gene. The chain carries TRBV4-2 and TRBJ1-1; 10 nucleotides line up with TRBD1. The CDR3 is 15 residues long. CDR1 is LGHNA and CDR2 is YNFKEQ in the germline V gene. The CDR3 protein is CASSPDRGTGTEAFF. CDR3 DNA, as far as it was read: TGCGCCAGCAGCCCGGACAGGGGGACGGGCACTGAA.

Comments on this clone: The sequence runs out 3 residues before the end of the CDR3; the remainder is reconstructed from the germline J gene. V is TRBV7-2 and J is TRBJ2-3, with 7 bases aligning to TRBD1. Germline CDR1 and CDR2: SGHTA and FQGNSA. The CDR3 extends over 14 amino acids. Here the CDR3 reads CASSLGRGQETQYF. Partial CDR3 DNA: TGTGCCAGCAGCTTAGGAAGGGGGCAAGAGACG.

This clone was observed at least ten times. The read halts 3 residues ahead of the CDR3 end, with the missing end drawn from the germline J gene. The J gene is TRBJ2-7, the V gene TRBV18; 9 bases align to TRBD1. The germline V gene encodes CDR1 KGHSH and CDR2 LQKENI. CDR3 length: 17 amino acids. The ends lost 0 bases at V and 5 bases at J; junction bases unmatched: 11. The CDR3 is CASSPPNRGQGPNEQYF. CDR3 bases read: TGTGCCAGCTCACCACCTAACCGGGGACAGGGACCGAACGAG.

Concerning this clone itself: The read ends 3 residues shy of where the CDR3 ends; the end is completed using the germline J gene. This rearrangement joins TRBV20-1 to TRBJ1-1; TRBD1 might be the D (6 bases). Germline V CDR1 and CDR2: DFQATT, SNEGSKA (reference sequence). Deletions cut 3 bases from V and 2 bases from J, with 10 bases between. This CDR3 comprises 13 residues. CDR3 DNA (partial): TGCAGTGCTAGCAGGGGTCGAAACACTGAA. Translation: CSASRGRNTE. The full CDR3 protein reads CSASRGRNTEAFF.

Concerning this clone: From the germline J gene comes the end of the CDR3, since the read stops 3 residues before it. This chain uses TRBV7-2 with TRBJ1-2; the D is unclear. The length of the CDR3 is 14 residues. Germline CDR1 is SGHTA and CDR2 is FQGNSA. CDR3 loop: CASTRSDSRDTYTF. The CDR3 DNA, read in part, is TGTGCCAGCACCCGCTCGGACTCACGAGATACC.

A word on this clone: The read ends 3 residues early relative to the CDR3; the germline J gene fills the gap. The chain is built from TRBV5-1 and TRBJ2-7; D remains unclear. Germline assignment: CDR1 SGHRS and CDR2 YFSETQ. This CDR3 has 17 residues. Trimming stripped 5 bases from V and 6 bases from J, with 27 bases between. CDR3 loop: CASRKQSLVLVSGEQYF. The part of the CDR3 DNA that was read is TGCGCCAGCAGGAAACAATCCCTAGTCCTGGTGTCCGGCGAG.

Many counts were recorded for this clone. The CDR3 end lies 3 residues beyond the end of the read and is filled in from the germline J gene. The chain has TRBV12-3 or TRBV12-4 and TRBJ2-5; D uncertain. V gave up 5 bases and J gave up 3 bases, with 4 bases separating them. This CDR3 has 11 residues. This CDR3 reads CASSIKETQYF. CDR3 bases read: TGTGCCAGCAGTATAAAAGAGACC.

This clone was observed many times. The CDR3 is cut off 3 residues early in the read; its end comes from the germline J gene. The V and J genes are TRBV5-4 and TRBJ2-5; D might be TRBD1 (6 bases). The germline gives CDR1 SGHNT, CDR2 YYREEE (reference sequence). This CDR3 is 13 amino acids long. The V end was cut by 6 bases, the J end by 1 base, with 10 bases between. CDR3: CASTTGFQETQYF. Incomplete CDR3 DNA: TGTGCCAGCACCACAGGGTTCCAAGAGACC.

This clone has just a few counts. The read ends 3 residues early relative to the CDR3; the germline J gene fills the gap. This chain joins TRBV7-9 and TRBJ2-7; tentatively, D is TRBD1 (5 bases). Germline lookup yields CDR1 SEHNR and CDR2 FQNEAQ (reference sequence). V was cut by 5 bases and J by 1 base, with 9 bases left in between. There are 13 residues in the CDR3. CDR3 sequence: CASSPTGSYEQYF. CDR3 bases read: TGTGCCAGCAGCCCCACAGGATCCTACGAG. The complete variable domain, with remaining parts taken from reference TRBV7-9 and TRBJ2-7, reads DTGVSQNPRHKITKRGQNVTFRCDPISEHNRLYWYRQTLGQGPEFLTYFQNEAQLEKSRLLSDRFSAERPKGSFSTLEIQRTEQGDSAMYLCASSPTGSYEQYFGPGTRLTVT.

This clone was seen repeatedly, ten times or more. The CDR3 end falls 3 residues outside the read, so it is completed with the germline J gene. The rearrangement links TRBV2 to TRBJ2-3; TRBD2 matches 7 bases. CDR1 is SNHLY, CDR2 FYNNEI, per germline. Unmatched junction bases numbered 1, after V lost 2 bases and J lost 2 bases. The CDR3 covers 14 residues. The sequenced CDR3 bases are TGTGCCAGCAGTGAACTAGCGGCCACAGATACG. This codes for CASSELAATDT. The full CDR3 sequence reads CASSELAATDTQYF. The whole variable domain, filled in from reference TRBV2 and TRBJ2-3, reads EPEVTQTPSHQVTQMGQEVILRCVPISNHLYFYWYRQILGQKVEFLVSFYNNEISEKSEIFDDQFSVERPDGSNFTLKIRSTKLEDSAMYFCASSELAATDTQYFGPGTRLTVL.

This clone was recorded many times. The CDR3 extends 3 residues past the end of the read, so its final part is completed from the germline J gene. The rearrangement joins TRBV5-1 to TRBJ1-1, with D perhaps matching TRBD1 (6 bases). The germline V gene has CDR1 SGHRS and CDR2 YFSETQ. The V end was cut by 3 bases, the J end by 3 bases, with 9 bases between. CDR3 length: 13 amino acids. The CDR3 sequence: CASSSGADTEAFF. CDR3 DNA (partial): TGCGCCAGCAGCTCAGGGGCGGACACTGAA. The variable domain in full, with the rest retrieved from reference TRBV5-1 and TRBJ1-1, is KAGVTQTPRYLIKTRGQQVTLSCSPISGHRSVSWYQQTPGQGLQFLFEYFSETQRNKGNFPGRFSGRQFSNSRSEMNVSTLELGDSALYLCASSSGADTEAFFGQGTRLTVV.

This clone was counted only a few times. Read coverage stops 3 residues before the CDR3 terminus; the germline J gene supplies the remainder. The rearrangement links TRBV30 to TRBJ1-2; a possible D gene is TRBD1 (6 bases). The CDR3 length is 12 residues. V lost 6 bases and J lost 4, with 12 bases in between. CDR1 is GTSNPN, CDR2 SVGIG, per germline (reference sequence). The CDR3 spells CACTQGGYGYTF. CDR3 DNA (partial): TGTGCCTGCACACAGGGCGGCTATGGC.

In the case of this clone: The read falls 3 residues short of the CDR3 end, and the missing part is taken from the germline J gene. The J gene is TRBJ2-7, the V gene TRBV7-9; no clear D gene. V was cut by 5 bases and J by 2 bases, with 13 bases left in between. Germline lookup yields CDR1 SEHNR and CDR2 FQNEAQ (reference sequence). CDR3 length: 14 amino acids. This CDR3 is CASSTKLRPYEQYF. The covered CDR3 bases are TGTGCCAGCAGCACGAAGTTGCGGCCCTACGAG.

This clone showed up many times. The read finishes 3 residues shy of the CDR3 end, and the germline J gene is used to complete it. J is TRBJ1-3 and V is TRBV6-4; D perhaps matches TRBD1 (5 bases). Germline V gene data show CDR1 as MRHNA and CDR2 as SNTAGT. The CDR3 runs to 14 residues. The ends were cut back, 2 bases at V and 2 bases at J, with 7 bases in the middle. CDR3 amino acids: CASSDRGAGNTIYF. CDR3 bases read: TGTGCCAGCAGTGACAGGGGTGCTGGAAACACC.

This clone was seen ten or more times. The CDR3 end falls 3 residues outside the read, so it is completed with the germline J gene. The V gene is TRBV30, the J gene TRBJ2-1, with 11 bases aligning to TRBD2. Germline assignment: CDR1 GTSNPN and CDR2 SVGIG (reference sequence). The CDR3 sequence is 17 residues long. Unmatched junction bases numbered 8, after V lost 0 bases and J lost 4 bases. The sequenced part of the CDR3 DNA is TGTGCCTGGAGTGTACGACTAGCGGGAATGATGTACAATGAG. Amino acids: CAWSVRLAGMMYNE. In full, the CDR3 is CAWSVRLAGMMYNEQFF.

This clone was counted many times. The read terminates 3 residues ahead of where the CDR3 ends, so the germline J gene completes it. The rearrangement joins TRBV6-2 or TRBV6-3 to TRBJ1-5; no reliable D call. The CDR3 is 16 amino acids. With 7 bases removed from V and 1 base from J, the gap between germline ends came to 17 bases. Germline V gene sequence: CDR1 MNHEY, CDR2 SVGEGT. CDR3 amino acids: CASTNALSGSNQPQHF. The sequenced CDR3 bases are TGTGCCAGCACCAATGCCCTTTCCGGGAGCAATCAGCCC.

This clone appeared many times. The missing CDR3 end, 3 residues past where the read stops, is filled in from the germline J gene. The rearrangement uses TRBV6-2 or TRBV6-3 and TRBJ1-4, with D maybe TRBD1 (5 bases). This CDR3 has 16 residues. V was pared by 6 bases and J by 3 bases, with 17 bases between. Germline V gene sequence: CDR1 MNHEY, CDR2 SVGEGT. The CDR3 bases that were read are TGTGCCAGCAGCCAGACGAGGGGCCTGTCTAATGAAAAA. It specifies CASSQTRGLSNEK. The CDR3 reads in full as CASSQTRGLSNEKLFF.

The sample holds many counts of this clone. The read finishes 3 residues shy of the CDR3 end, and the germline J gene is used to complete it. This chain uses TRBV20-1 with TRBJ2-1; the match to TRBD2 covers 13 bases. This CDR3 has 16 amino acids. In germline, CDR1 is DFQATT, CDR2 SNEGSKA (reference sequence). J gave up 9 bases and V 2 bases, and 10 bases lay outside the gene matches. CDR3 region: CSARSLTSGRLGEQFF. The DNA read from the CDR3 is TGCAGTGCTAGATCCCTGACTAGCGGGAGGCTAGGTGAG.

This clone was observed many times. Coverage ceases 3 residues before the CDR3 finishes, and the germline J gene fills in the end. The chain employs TRBV19 and TRBJ2-7; D is unclear. V lost 5 bases and J 4 bases, leaving 6 bases between the germline ends. Germline CDR1 LNHDA, CDR2 SQIVND (reference sequence). This CDR3 comprises 11 residues. The CDR3 bases that were read are TGTGCCAGTAGTCAAGGTTACGAG. Translation: CASSQGYE. The CDR3 as a whole reads CASSQGYEQYF.

At least ten counts were recorded for this clone. The missing CDR3 end, 3 residues past where the read stops, is filled in from the germline J gene. V gene TRBV12-3 or TRBV12-4 combines with J gene TRBJ2-7; TRBD2 might be the D (5 bases). Trimming took off 6 bases at V and 4 bases at J, with 13 bases between the two ends. The CDR3 extends over 13 amino acids. CDR3 DNA (partial): TGTGCCAGCAGCCAGACACCGGGGTACGAG. Amino acids: CASSQTPGYE. The full CDR3 reads CASSQTPGYEQYF.

There are many counts of this clone. Sequencing ends 3 residues short of the CDR3 end; the germline J gene provides the rest. This chain uses TRBV20-1 with TRBJ1-3; no reliable D call. The CDR3 sequence is 15 residues long. Between the trimmed V and J ends, which lost 0 bases and 0 bases, there was a span of 9 bases. Germline CDR1 is DFQATT and CDR2 is SNEGSKA (reference sequence). The sequenced CDR3 bases are TGCAGTGCTAGAGATCACAAGAGCTCTGGAAACACC. It encodes CSARDHKSSGNT. The whole CDR3 is CSARDHKSSGNTIYF.

In the case of this clone: The read falls 3 residues short of the CDR3 end, and the missing part is taken from the germline J gene. This chain links TRBV5-4 with TRBJ2-1; 10 bases fit TRBD2. Trimming took 1 base from V and 3 from J; bases not matched to a gene: 4. Germline-derived CDR1 and CDR2 are SGHNT and YYREEE (reference sequence). The CDR3 runs to 16 residues. Partial CDR3 DNA: TGTGCCAGCAGCTTGCCTAGCGGGAGTATCTACAATGAG. Its translation is CASSLPSGSIYNE. The whole CDR3 sequence reads CASSLPSGSIYNEQFF.

This clone was found a few times. This CDR3 is CASSRGGIMKNYNEQFF. The sequenced CDR3 bases are TGCGCCAGCAGCCGGGGGGGGATCATGAAGAACTACAATGAG. V is TRBV5-1 and J is TRBJ2-1; 8 bases align to TRBD2. The read ends 3 residues shy of where the CDR3 ends; the end is completed using the germline J gene. V gave up 4 bases and J gave up 3 bases; unmatched junction bases: 12. The germline V gene has CDR1 SGHRS and CDR2 YFSETQ. The CDR3 runs 17 residues.